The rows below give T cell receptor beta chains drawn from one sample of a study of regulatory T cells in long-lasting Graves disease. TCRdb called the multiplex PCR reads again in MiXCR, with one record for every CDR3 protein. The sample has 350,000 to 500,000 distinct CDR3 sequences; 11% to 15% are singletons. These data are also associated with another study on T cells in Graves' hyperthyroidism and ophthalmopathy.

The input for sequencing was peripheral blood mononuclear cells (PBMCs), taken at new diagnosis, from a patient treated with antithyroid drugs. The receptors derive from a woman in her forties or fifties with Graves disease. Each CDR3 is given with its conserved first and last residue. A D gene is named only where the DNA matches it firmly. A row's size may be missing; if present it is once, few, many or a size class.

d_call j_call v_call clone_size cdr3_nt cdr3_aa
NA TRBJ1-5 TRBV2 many TGTGCCAGCAGTGAATTGGGAAGAGATCAGCCCCAGCATTTT CASSELGRDQPQHF
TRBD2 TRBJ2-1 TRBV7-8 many TGTGCCAGCAGCTTAGCGTTGGGACTAGCGGCCCCCCGAGAGCAGTTCTTC CASSLALGLAAPREQFF
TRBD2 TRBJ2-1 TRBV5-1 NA TGCGCCAGCAGCACCCGACTAGCGGGAGACTTCATCAATGAGCAGTTCTTC CASSTRLAGDFINEQFF
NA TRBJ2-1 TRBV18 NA TGTGCCAGCTCACCACTCAAAGGGTCTCGCAATGAGCAGTTCTTC CASSPLKGSRNEQFF
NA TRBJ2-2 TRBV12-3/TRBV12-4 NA TGTGCCAGCAGTTTTTCAGCAAACCCGCCCGGGGAGCTGTTTTTT CASSFSANPPGELFF
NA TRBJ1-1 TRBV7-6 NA TGTGCCAGCAGCTTAACTGGGGAATTCACTGAAGCTTTCTTT CASSLTGEFTEAFF
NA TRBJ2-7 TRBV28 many TGTGCCAGCAGTCCAGGACGGAACTACGAGCAGTACTTC CASSPGRNYEQYF
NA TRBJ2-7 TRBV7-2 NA TGTGCCAGCAGCTCATTAGCCGGCTGGGTTTCCTACGAGCAGTACTTC CASSSLAGWVSYEQYF
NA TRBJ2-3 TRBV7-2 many TGTGCCAGCAGCTTGGTCGGGGGTAGGGTTACAGATACGCAGTATTTT CASSLVGGRVTDTQYF
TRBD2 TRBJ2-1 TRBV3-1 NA TGTGCCAGCAGCCACGGTAAGCGACTAGCGGGAGTGGGAAATGAGCAGTTCTTC CASSHGKRLAGVGNEQFF
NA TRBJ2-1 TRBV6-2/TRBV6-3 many TGTGCCAGCAGTTACTCGAAGTTTGGGATGAGCTCCTACAATGAGCAGTTCTTC CASSYSKFGMSSYNEQFF
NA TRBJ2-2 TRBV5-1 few TGCGCCAGCAGCTTGGACCAGGGGAACACCGGGGAGCTGTTTTTT CASSLDQGNTGELFF
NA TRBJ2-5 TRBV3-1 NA TGTGCCAGCAGCCCGCAAGCTGGGGAAGAGACCCAGTACTTC CASSPQAGEETQYF
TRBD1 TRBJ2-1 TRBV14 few TGTGCCAGCAGCCAAGTCTGGGACAGGGGGCGAGGTGAGCAGTTCTTC CASSQVWDRGRGEQFF
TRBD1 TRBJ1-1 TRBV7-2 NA TGTGCCAGCAGCTTTCCCAGGGGGCGCGGGAACACTGAAGCTTTCTTT CASSFPRGRGNTEAFF